Given below is one T cell receptor beta chain in context. CDR3 length: 18 amino acids. These data come from a study of blood T cell repertoires in COVID-19. Looking at the study overall: Researchers got acute and convalescent COVID-19 samples from the United States, Italy and Spain. The analysed material was cDNA or gDNA that came from T cells, B-cell-depleted T cells, or PBMCs.

Produced via immunoSEQ multiplex PCR; TCRdb's table is partial and in-frame only. The sample shows about 220,000 clones, roughly 90% of them seen only once. Which cohort a participant joined came from the clinical history participants gave. Exposed participants encountered a COVID-19 case during the 2 weeks preceding study entry. Sequencing was performed on PBMCs or T cells enriched from blood (not recorded which). The origin of this receptor is a man aged 25-45 years who had been exposed to COVID-19. This sequence joins TRBV1 and TRBJ2-1; the D call in the table, TRBD2, was not verified against the DNA. TRBV1 is designated a pseudogene. The CDR3 sequence is CTSSPGTSGGSSYNEQFF. The CDR3 nucleotides read TGCACCAGCAGCCCCGGGACTAGCGGGGGGAGCTCCTACAATGAGCAGTTCTTC.